Below are 27 T cell receptor beta chains sequenced from a single sample in a study of cytomegalovirus exposure and HLA in healthy donors. Researchers ran the PCR with 60 Vbeta and 13 Jbeta primers. Repertoires were generated with immunoSEQ multiplex PCR, while TCRdb's copy carries only in-frame clones and drops some. The top ten hold about 1.9% of the sample, which has roughly 200,000 clones, around 81% seen once. Sequencing was performed on PBMCs. These TCRs come from a man between 25 and 39 years old in good health and CMV-seronegative.

V and J are TRBV10-1 and TRBJ2-7; 12 bases align to TRBD2. The germline CDR1 and CDR2 sequences are WNHNN and SYGVQD (reference sequence). V dropped 6 bases and J dropped 4; count of bases not matched to a gene: 13. The CDR3 contains 17 residues. The CDR3 region is CASSTGLAGAGAYEQYF. DNA of the CDR3: TGCGCCAGCAGCACGGGACTAGCGGGCGCCGGTGCGTACGAGCAGTACTTC.

The chain combines TRBV15 with TRBJ2-7; the match to TRBD1 covers 10 bases. Germline CDR1 LNHNV, CDR2 YYDKDF (reference sequence). This CDR3 contains 14 residues. After removal of 5 bases from V and 6 bases from J, the junction contained 7 bases not matched to a gene. CDR3 in DNA: TGTGCCACCAGCCCCCGGGACAGGGGAACCGAGCAGTACTTC. Translated: CATSPRDRGTEQYF.

The sample holds one count of this clone. The V gene is TRBV5-1, the J gene TRBJ1-2; TRBD1 agrees at 7 bases. The germline V gene encodes CDR1 SGHRS and CDR2 YFSETQ. With 3 bases clipped from V and 1 base from J, the junction kept 12 bases outside the gene matches. The CDR3 spans 17 residues. CDR3 in DNA: TGCGCCAGCAGCTCTACCAGGGGGGATTATGGTAACTATGGCTACACCTTC. This encodes CASSSTRGDYGNYGYTF.

The gene calls are TRBV28 and TRBJ2-5, with 8 bases identical to TRBD1. The last part of the DNA fits TRBJ2-7 better; the J call may be wrong. CDR3 length: 14 amino acids. The germline V gene has CDR1 MDHEN and CDR2 SYDVKM. CDR3 loop: CASSLGTGAYEQYF. The CDR3 region has the DNA TGTGCCAGCAGTCTCGGGACAGGAGCCTACGAGCAGTACTTC.

The gene calls are TRBV11-3 and TRBJ2-7; D perhaps matches TRBD1 (6 bases). Germline CDR1 and CDR2: SGHNT and YENEEA. The CDR3 is made up of 13 amino acids. V lost 5 bases and J lost 1, with 9 bases in between. CDR3 coding DNA: TGTGCCAGCAGCCCGGGGACATCCTACGAGCAGTACTTC. Translation gives CASSPGTSYEQYF.

The CDR3 reads CASSRFRDSRYEQYF. In nucleotides, the CDR3 is TGTGCCAGCAGCCGTTTCCGGGACTCGCGGTACGAGCAGTACTTC. V usage is TRBV11-2 and J usage is TRBJ2-7; D is possibly TRBD2 (6 bases). CDR3 length: 15 residues. Germline V gives CDR1 SGHAT, CDR2 FQNNGV. Trimming took 5 bases from V and 4 from J, leaving 18 bases between them.

The V and J genes are TRBV7-4 and TRBJ1-5; 7 nucleotides align to TRBD1. The CDR3 has 16 residues. V was pared by 1 base and J by 5 bases, with 8 bases of the junction left unmatched. Germline V gene data show CDR1 as SGHVT and CDR2 as SQSDAQ. As DNA, the CDR3 is TGTGCCAGCAGCTTAGAGGGGGACAGCGATGATCAGCCCCAGCATTTT. Protein product: CASSLEGDSDDQPQHF.

The chain is built from TRBV29-1 and TRBJ2-7; 8 bases match TRBD1. This CDR3 contains 16 residues. V shed 0 bases, J shed 2 bases, and the junction held 9 bases outside the gene matches. Germline values: CDR1 SQVTM, CDR2 ANQGSEA. The CDR3 region is CSVEDRIRGRTYEQYF. For the CDR3, the DNA is TGCAGCGTTGAAGATCGTATCAGGGGGCGCACCTACGAGCAGTACTTC.

The chain is built from TRBV12-1 and TRBJ2-7; the table's D call, TRBD2, has no DNA check behind it. TRBV12-1 is described as a pseudogene. The CDR3 is 17 amino acids. This CDR3 is CASSTEVAGEGTYEQYF. CDR3 nucleotide sequence: TGTGCCAGCAGCACGGAGGTAGCGGGAGAGGGGACCTACGAGCAGTACTTC.

In nucleotides, the CDR3 is TGTGCCAGCAGTTTTCGAGACAGGGGATACGAGCAGTACTTC. Translating gives CASSFRDRGYEQYF. The V gene is TRBV28, the J gene TRBJ2-7; 8 bases fit TRBD1. This CDR3 is built from 14 residues. From germline, CDR1 is MDHEN and CDR2 SYDVKM. The trim removed 3 bases at V and 4 bases at J, leaving 5 bases unmatched. The full variable domain, in which reference TRBV28 and TRBJ2-7 provide the parts outside the CDR3, is DVKVTQSSRYLVKRTGEKVFLECVQDMDHENMFWYRQDPGLGLRLIYFSYDVKMKEKGDIPEGYSVSREKKERFSLILESASTNQTSMYLCASSFRDRGYEQYFGPGTRLTVT.

This clone was seen only a few times. V gene TRBV7-9 combines with J gene TRBJ2-2; a weak D match, TRBD1 (6 bases). V was pared by 5 bases and J by 3 bases, with 19 bases between. Germline V lookup: CDR1 SEHNR, CDR2 FQNEAQ (reference sequence). The CDR3 spans 17 residues. CDR3 loop: CASSRSQFWGHTGELFF. DNA of the CDR3: TGTGCCAGCAGCCGCAGCCAATTTTGGGGGCACACCGGGGAGCTGTTTTTT.

This clone was seen just once. The chain combines TRBV4-1 with TRBJ2-3, with 10 bases matching TRBD2. The germline V gene has CDR1 MGHRA and CDR2 YSYEKL. The CDR3 length is 19 residues. J gave up 5 bases and V 4 bases, and 18 bases lay outside the gene matches. In nucleotides, the CDR3 is TGCGCCAGCAGCCTGCCAGGTGCAGGGGTGAAGCGGGAGGGAGATACGCAGTATTTT. Protein: CASSLPGAGVKREGDTQYF.

The V call is TRBV19, the J call TRBJ2-3; 11 bases agree with TRBD2. Germline loops: CDR1 LNHDA, CDR2 SQIVND (reference sequence). Losses at the gene ends were 7 bases for V and 1 base for J; bases not matched to a gene: 4. This CDR3 contains 15 residues. Written as DNA, the CDR3 is TGTGCCAGTAAGGGACTAGCGGCAGGCACAGATACGCAGTATTTT. Its protein is CASKGLAAGTDTQYF.

Comments on this clone: A read error may account for a junction end that differs from germline. Other DNA sequences in this sample translate to the same CDR3. This chain joins TRBV6-1 and TRBJ1-6, with a possible D match to TRBD1 (5 bases). CDR3 length: 20 residues. Germline V gene data show CDR1 as MNHNS and CDR2 as SASEGT. CDR3 in amino acids: CASSEAQGTPKRSYNSPLHF. The CDR3 coding sequence is TGTGCCAGCAGTGAAGCTCAGGGCACCCCGAAACGCTCCTATAATTCCCCCCTCCACTTT.

V gene TRBV4-1 combines with J gene TRBJ2-1; no reliable D call. The length of the CDR3 is 18 residues. The V gene's germline CDR1 is MGHRA and CDR2 YSYEKL. The germline V and J ends were trimmed by 0 bases and 1 base, with 16 bases remaining between them. As DNA, the CDR3 is TGCGCCAGCAGCCAAGATGGTACGGGTCGGATTTCCTACAATGAGCAGTTCTTC. The encoded protein is CASSQDGTGRISYNEQFF.

The chain couples TRBV11-3 to TRBJ2-2; 11 bases are a match to TRBD2. Germline lookup yields CDR1 SGHNT and CDR2 YENEEA. V gave up 5 bases and J gave up 4 bases; unmatched junction bases: 6. The CDR3 consists of 16 residues. The CDR3 bases are TGTGCCAGCAGCACAATAGCGGGAGGGCGCACCGGGGAGCTGTTTTTT. Translated: CASSTIAGGRTGELFF. Complete variable domain (other parts from reference TRBV11-3 and TRBJ2-2): EAGVVQSPRYKIIEKKQPVAFWCNPISGHNTLYWYLQNLGQGPELLIRYENEEAVDDSQLPKDRFSAERLKGVDSTLKIQPAELGDSAVYLCASSTIAGGRTGELFFGEGSRLTVL.

The V and J genes are TRBV7-9 and TRBJ1-4; TRBD1 agrees at 9 bases. This CDR3 region has 15 residues. Germline V gene data show CDR1 as SEHNR and CDR2 as FQNEAQ (reference sequence). V lost 7 bases to trimming and J lost 4 bases; unmatched junction nucleotides: 7. The CDR3 DNA follows: TGTGCCAGCACCCCAACAGGGGGCGGTAATGAAAAACTGTTTTTT. Protein product: CASTPTGGGNEKLFF.

The chain couples TRBV28 to TRBJ1-1, with a weak D call TRBD1 (6 bases). The CDR3 contains 10 residues. Trimming removed 6 bases at V and 11 bases at J, with 10 bases between. Germline CDR1 reads MDHEN; CDR2 reads SYDVKM. The CDR3 DNA reads as TGTGCCAGCAGCGGACAGCGGGCTTTCTTT. It specifies CASSGQRAFF. Variable domain in full (rest from reference TRBV28 and TRBJ1-1): DVKVTQSSRYLVKRTGEKVFLECVQDMDHENMFWYRQDPGLGLRLIYFSYDVKMKEKGDIPEGYSVSREKKERFSLILESASTNQTSMYLCASSGQRAFFGQGTRLTVV.

This clone was recorded only once. V is TRBV5-1 and J is TRBJ2-5; TRBD1 matches at 7 bases. Losses at the gene ends were 3 bases for V and 4 bases for J; bases not matched to a gene: 12. CDR1 SGHRS and CDR2 YFSETQ come from the germline V gene. The CDR3 is made up of 16 amino acids. DNA of the CDR3: TGCGCCAGCAGCTCGCAACTAGGGGGCGTCACAGAGACCCAGTACTTC. Residues: CASSSQLGGVTETQYF.

V usage is TRBV11-2 and J usage is TRBJ1-5, with D maybe TRBD1 (6 bases). V lost 0 bases and J lost 6, with 9 bases in between. Germline V gene sequence: CDR1 SGHAT, CDR2 FQNNGV. This CDR3 is 14 amino acids long. The DNA for the CDR3 is TGTGCCAGCAGCTTAGAAGGGGGGGGTCAGCCCCAGCATTTT. It encodes CASSLEGGGQPQHF.

This rearrangement joins TRBV25-1 to TRBJ2-1; TRBD1 is a possible D gene (6 bases). The V gene's germline CDR1 is MGHDK and CDR2 SYGVNS. Trimming pared 3 bases from V and 0 bases from J, leaving 18 bases between. The CDR3 covers 18 residues. The CDR3 reads CASSEERDGQLSYNEQFF. The CDR3 nucleotides are TGTGCCAGCAGTGAGGAACGGGATGGACAGCTCTCCTACAATGAGCAGTTCTTC.

The chain couples TRBV7-3 to TRBJ2-3; 14 bases match TRBD2. There are 18 residues in the CDR3. V lost 5 bases to trimming and J lost 1 base; unmatched junction nucleotides: 8. Germline V gene lookup returns CDR1 SGHTA and CDR2 FQGTGA. This CDR3 reads CASSPGTSGRRGTDTQYF. In nucleotides, the CDR3 is TGTGCCAGCAGCCCAGGGACTAGCGGGAGAAGGGGCACAGATACGCAGTATTTT. The complete variable domain, with remaining parts taken from reference TRBV7-3 and TRBJ2-3, reads GAGVSQTPSNKVTEKGKYVELRCDPISGHTALYWYRQSLGQGPEFLIYFQGTGAADDSGLPNDRFFAVRPEGSVSTLKIQRTERGDSAVYLCASSPGTSGRRGTDTQYFGPGTRLTVL.

The chain is built from TRBV6-5 and TRBJ2-1, with D hard to call. This CDR3 comprises 15 residues. Trimming shortened V by 6 bases and J by 4 bases, and 16 bases separated the two germline ends. Germline values: CDR1 MNHEY, CDR2 SVGAGI. The CDR3, as DNA: TGTGCCAGCAGCCCGGGTGCCGGGTCGTACAATGAGCAGTTCTTC. Residues: CASSPGAGSYNEQFF.

This clone was seen only a few times. The rearrangement joins TRBV4-1 to TRBJ2-5; TRBD1 is a possible D gene (6 bases). Germline V lookup: CDR1 MGHRA, CDR2 YSYEKL. V was clipped by 3 bases and J by 5 bases, with 13 bases between them. The CDR3 contains 14 residues. The CDR3 sequence: CASSHQQGLETQYF. In DNA form, the CDR3 reads TGCGCCAGCAGCCACCAACAGGGTTTGGAGACCCAGTACTTC.

J is TRBJ2-7 and V is TRBV28; tentative D call: TRBD1 (6 bases). Trimming removed 7 bases from V and 1 base from J, with 11 bases in between. Looked up from germline, CDR1 is MDHEN and CDR2 is SYDVKM. CDR3 length equals 13 residues. For the CDR3, the DNA is TGTGCCAGCAACAGGGTGGGGTCCTACGAGCAGTACTTC. It specifies CASNRVGSYEQYF. Using reference TRBV28 and TRBJ2-7 for the parts outside the CDR3, the full variable domain is DVKVTQSSRYLVKRTGEKVFLECVQDMDHENMFWYRQDPGLGLRLIYFSYDVKMKEKGDIPEGYSVSREKKERFSLILESASTNQTSMYLCASNRVGSYEQYFGPGTRLTVT.

V is TRBV14 and J is TRBJ2-1, with 8 bases identical to TRBD2. Trimming at V came to 1 base and at J to 12 bases, leaving 8 bases not matched to a gene. Germline-derived CDR1 and CDR2 are SGHDN and FVKESK. CDR3 length: 14 amino acids. Here the CDR3 DNA reads TGTGCCAGCAGCCAAGTCAGAGGCGGGAGGTTGCAGTTCTTC. Translated, it gives CASSQVRGGRLQFF.

The chain joins TRBV2 to TRBJ2-7; no firm D call. The CDR3 sequence is 15 residues long. Deletions cut 1 base from V and 0 bases from J, with 10 bases between. Germline loops: CDR1 SNHLY, CDR2 FYNNEI. CDR3 amino acids: CASSEDSLSSYEQYF. In DNA, the CDR3 is TGTGCCAGCAGTGAAGACAGTTTGAGCTCCTACGAGCAGTACTTC.